Each of the 14 T cell receptor beta chains below was sequenced from the same sample in a study of control samples from healthy donors and cancer patients. TCRdb keeps only in-frame clones here, not all; method: immunoSEQ multiplex PCR. In the table there are 120,000 to 150,000 clones, roughly 89% of which are singletons. The sequencing sample was made of blood. The receptors were sampled from a man aged 30 to 45 in good health.

This chain connects TRBV28 to TRBJ1-6; no definite D call. The CDR3 contains 13 residues. V was trimmed by 3 bases and J by 4 bases, leaving 4 bases between them. Germline CDR1 reads MDHEN; CDR2 reads SYDVKM. The CDR3 bases are TGTGCCAGCAGTTTTAGGTATAATTCACCCCTCCACTTT. Translation: CASSFRYNSPLHF.

The J gene is TRBJ1-2, the V gene TRBV28; maybe TRBD1 (6 bases). The germline CDR1 and CDR2 sequences are MDHEN and SYDVKM. Trimming stripped 3 bases from V and 4 bases from J, with 15 bases between. CDR3 length: 15 amino acids. This CDR3 is CASSFRGGKFYGYTF. For the CDR3, the DNA is TGTGCCAGCAGTTTCAGGGGTGGGAAGTTCTATGGCTACACCTTC.

The genes are TRBV28 and TRBJ2-3; 7 positions match TRBD1. Trimming at V came to 6 bases and at J to 4 bases, leaving 7 bases not matched to a gene. There are 14 residues in the CDR3. Looked up from germline, CDR1 is MDHEN and CDR2 is SYDVKM. The CDR3 DNA follows: TGTGCCAGCAGCCTATCGACAGGGCCAGATACGCAGTATTTT. Its protein product is CASSLSTGPDTQYF. The full variable domain, its missing parts supplied by reference TRBV28 and TRBJ2-3, is DVKVTQSSRYLVKRTGEKVFLECVQDMDHENMFWYRQDPGLGLRLIYFSYDVKMKEKGDIPEGYSVSREKKERFSLILESASTNQTSMYLCASSLSTGPDTQYFGPGTRLTVL.

The chain combines TRBV7-2 with TRBJ1-1; maybe TRBD1 (5 bases). Germline CDR1 SGHTA, CDR2 FQGNSA. This CDR3 contains 14 residues. Trimming removed 3 bases at V and 5 bases at J, with 13 bases between. The CDR3 is CASSFREGVTEAFF. Here the CDR3 DNA reads TGTGCCAGCAGCTTCAGGGAAGGGGTTACTGAAGCTTTCTTT.

The J gene is TRBJ1-3, the V gene TRBV15, with D maybe TRBD1 (5 bases). The ends were cut back, 0 bases at V and 11 bases at J, with 11 bases in the middle. CDR1 is LNHNV and CDR2 is YYDKDF in the germline V gene (reference sequence). This CDR3 is 13 amino acids long. The CDR3 bases are TGTGCCACCAGCAGAGATCGGGGGAGTCCCATATATTTT. As protein: CATSRDRGSPIYF. The full variable domain, rest sourced from reference TRBV15 and TRBJ1-3, is DAMVIQNPRYQVTQFGKPVTLSCSQTLNHNVMYWYQQKSSQAPKLLFHYYDKDFNNEADTPDNFQSRRPNTSFCFLDIRSPGLGDTAMYLCATSRDRGSPIYFGEGSWLTVV.

The V call is TRBV27, the J call TRBJ2-5; maybe TRBD2 (6 bases). This CDR3 is built from 19 residues. Germline assignment: CDR1 MNHEY and CDR2 SMNVEV (reference sequence). The germline V and J ends were trimmed by 0 bases and 2 bases, with 22 bases remaining between them. The CDR3 DNA is TGTGCCAGCAGTTTATCTGTCGTTGTATCGGGAGTTGGTCAAGAGACCCAGTACTTC. Translating it yields CASSLSVVVSGVGQETQYF.

The J gene is TRBJ2-1, the V gene TRBV12-3 or TRBV12-4, with TRBD2 as a possible D gene (5 bases). This CDR3 contains 13 residues. Trimming removed 4 bases at V and 10 bases at J, with 14 bases between. The CDR3 coding sequence is TGTGCCAGCAGTTCGACGTGGGGAGTCGAGCAGTTCTTC. Encoded protein: CASSSTWGVEQFF.

This clone has just one count. At one end, the junction sequence differs from germline, possibly due to a read error. The chain uses TRBV2 and TRBJ2-7, with 9 bases matching TRBD2. Germline CDR1 reads SNHLY; CDR2 reads FYNNEI. The CDR3 extends over 12 amino acids. The CDR3 reads CASSVKREAPSF. CDR3 nucleotide sequence: TGTGCCAGCAGTGTTAAGCGGGAGGCGCCGAGCTTC.

The chain combines TRBV4-3 with TRBJ2-1; 9 bases are a match to TRBD2. The germline V gene has CDR1 LGHNA and CDR2 YSLEER. The CDR3 sequence is 15 residues long. J was trimmed by 2 bases and V by 1 base; bases with no gene match: 0. CDR3 nucleotide sequence: TGCGCCAGCAGCCAAGGACTAGCGGCCTACAATGAGCAGTTCTTC. This translates into CASSQGLAAYNEQFF.

J is TRBJ2-1 and V is TRBV7-8; D tentatively reads TRBD1 or TRBD2 (6 bases each). There are 15 residues in the CDR3. The V end was cut by 2 bases, the J end by 7 bases, with 15 bases between. The V gene's germline CDR1 is SGHVS and CDR2 FQNEAQ. The CDR3 loop is CASSLRGQGRNEQFF. The DNA of the CDR3 is TGTGCCAGCAGCTTACGGGGGCAGGGTAGGAATGAGCAGTTCTTC.

This clone is a singleton in its sample. This chain uses TRBV7-2 with TRBJ2-7; D possibly corresponds to TRBD1 (6 bases). In germline, CDR1 is SGHTA, CDR2 FQGNSA. V was pared by 5 bases and J by 4 bases, with 15 bases between. This CDR3 contains 14 residues. The CDR3 loop is CASSPPGAQYEQYF. The DNA of the CDR3 is TGTGCCAGCAGCCCCCCAGGGGCACAATACGAGCAGTACTTC.

The rearrangement uses TRBV6-2 or TRBV6-3 and TRBJ1-1; 7 bases are a match to TRBD1. The V segment lost 2 bases and the J segment 9 bases; nucleotides outside the gene matches: 15. The CDR3 has 16 amino acids. Germline-derived CDR1 and CDR2 are MNHEY and SVGEGT. CDR3: CASSYTKDTTGQQAFF. DNA of the CDR3: TGTGCCAGCAGTTACACAAAGGACACCACGGGACAGCAAGCTTTCTTT.

This sequence joins TRBV2 and TRBJ1-5, with 8 bases lining up with TRBD1. Germline trimming cut 6 bases from V and 7 bases from J; bases unmatched to any gene: 5. This CDR3 is built from 13 residues. CDR1 is SNHLY, CDR2 FYNNEI, per germline. The CDR3 loop reads CASRDRVGQPQHF. Written as DNA, the CDR3 is TGTGCCAGCAGGGACAGGGTAGGGCAGCCCCAGCATTTT.

The chain joins TRBV7-3 to TRBJ2-1, with 11 nucleotides matching TRBD2. The CDR3 length is 17 residues. Germline CDR1 is SGHTA and CDR2 is FQGTGA. V shed 1 base and J 7 bases; nucleotides not matched to a gene: 9. This CDR3 reads CASSLRSSGRSGNEQFF. The CDR3 nucleotides are TGTGCCAGCAGCTTAAGGTCTAGCGGGAGGTCTGGTAATGAGCAGTTCTTC.